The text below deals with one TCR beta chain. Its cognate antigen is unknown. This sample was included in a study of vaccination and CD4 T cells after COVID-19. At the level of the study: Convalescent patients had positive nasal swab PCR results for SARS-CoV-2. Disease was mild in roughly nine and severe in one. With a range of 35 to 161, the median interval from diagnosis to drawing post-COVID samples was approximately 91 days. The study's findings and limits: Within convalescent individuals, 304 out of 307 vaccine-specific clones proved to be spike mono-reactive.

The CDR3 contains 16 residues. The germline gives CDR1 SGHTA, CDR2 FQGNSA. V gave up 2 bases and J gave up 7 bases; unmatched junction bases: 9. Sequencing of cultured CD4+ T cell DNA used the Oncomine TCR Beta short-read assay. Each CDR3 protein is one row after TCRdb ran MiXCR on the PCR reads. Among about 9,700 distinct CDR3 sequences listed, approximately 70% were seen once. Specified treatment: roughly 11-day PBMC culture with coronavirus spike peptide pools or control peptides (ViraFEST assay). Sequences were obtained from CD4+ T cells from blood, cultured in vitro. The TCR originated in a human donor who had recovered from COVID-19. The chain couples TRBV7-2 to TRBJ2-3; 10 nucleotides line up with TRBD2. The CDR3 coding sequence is TGTGCCAGCAGCTTAAGGCTAGCGGGGGTAATGTATACGCAGTATTTT. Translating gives CASSLRLAGVMYTQYF.